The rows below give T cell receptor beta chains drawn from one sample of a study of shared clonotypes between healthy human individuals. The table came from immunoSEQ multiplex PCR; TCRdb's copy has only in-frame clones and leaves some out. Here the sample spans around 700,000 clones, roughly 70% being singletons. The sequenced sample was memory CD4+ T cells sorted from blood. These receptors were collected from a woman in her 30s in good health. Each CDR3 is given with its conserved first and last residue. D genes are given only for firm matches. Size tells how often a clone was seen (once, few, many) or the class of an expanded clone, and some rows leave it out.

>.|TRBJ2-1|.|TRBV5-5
TGTGCCAGCAGCTTGAAGGGGAATGAGCAGTTCTTC
CASSLKGNEQFF
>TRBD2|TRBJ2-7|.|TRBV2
TGTGCCAGCAGTGAGGGGACTAGCCAGTACTTC
CASSEGTSQYF
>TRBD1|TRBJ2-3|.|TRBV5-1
TGCGCCAGCAGCCCCGGACAGGGAACAGATACGCAGTATTTT
CASSPGQGTDTQYF
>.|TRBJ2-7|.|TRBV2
TGTGCCAGCTCGAGAGGACAGTTATTCGAGCAGTACTTC
CASSRGQLFEQYF
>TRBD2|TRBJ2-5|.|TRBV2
TGTGCCAGCAGTCGACTAGCGGGAGGACAAGAGACCCAGTACTTC
CASSRLAGGQETQYF
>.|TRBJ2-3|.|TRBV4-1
TGCGCCAGCAGCCAAGTGCCTGAACAGCAGCAGTATTTT
CASSQVPEQQQYF
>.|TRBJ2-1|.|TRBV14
TGTGCCAGCAGCCCCTTGTTGGGGGCGTTCGATGAGCAGTTCTTC
CASSPLLGAFDEQFF
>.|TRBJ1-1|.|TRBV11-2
TGTGCCAGCAGCTTAGGGGGCTTAGGCGCTGAAGCTTTCTTT
CASSLGGLGAEAFF
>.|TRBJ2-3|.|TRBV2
TGTGCCAGCAGTTTTCAGAGGGGATCGGCAGATACGCAGTATTTT
CASSFQRGSADTQYF
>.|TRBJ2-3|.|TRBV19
TGTGCCAGTAGTATTCGGGGCAGCGCAGATACGCAGTATTTT
CASSIRGSADTQYF
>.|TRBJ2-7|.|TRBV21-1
TGTGCCAGCAGCAAAGAAGACGAGCAGTACTTC
CASSKEDEQYF
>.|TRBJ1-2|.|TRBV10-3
TGTGCCAGCAGTCCGGCAGGGTCGCATGGCTACACCTTC
CASSPAGSHGYTF
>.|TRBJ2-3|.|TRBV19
TGTGCCAGTAGTATACAAGGAGGGCCAGGCAGAGATACGCAGTATTTT
CASSIQGGPGRDTQYF
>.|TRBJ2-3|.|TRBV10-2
TGCGCCAGCAGTGAGGACTCCTGGAGATCGGGTACGCAGTATTTT
CASSEDSWRSGTQYF
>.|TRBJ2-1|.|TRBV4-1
TGCGCCAGCAGCCAAATAGCAAATGAGCAGTTCTTC
CASSQIANEQFF
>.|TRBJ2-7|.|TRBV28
TGTGCCAGCAGTCCATCGGACAGAAAATCCTACGAGCAGTACTTC
CASSPSDRKSYEQYF
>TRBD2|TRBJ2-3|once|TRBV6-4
TGTGCCAGCAGTGGACTAGCGGGAGAGCTGAATACGCAGTATTTT
CASSGLAGELNTQYF
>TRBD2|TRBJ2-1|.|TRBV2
TGTGCCAGGACAAGAGAAGGGACTACACTCTCTAATGAGCAGTTCTTC
CARTREGTTLSNEQFF
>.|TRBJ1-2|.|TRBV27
TGTGCCAGCAGAAATCCGGGCATTTTTTGGGGCGGCTATGGCTACACCTTC
CASRNPGIFWGGYGYTF
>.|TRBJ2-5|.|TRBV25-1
TGTGCCAGCAGTGAAGATACAGAGACCCAGTACTTC
CASSEDTETQYF
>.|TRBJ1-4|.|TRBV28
TGTGCCAGCAGTTCCAGAAGCCAGTTAATACCCGTGTTTTTT
CASSSRSQLIPVFF
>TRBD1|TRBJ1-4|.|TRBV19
TGTGCCAGTAGCATCGACAGGGCTAATGAAAAACTGTTTTTT
CASSIDRANEKLFF
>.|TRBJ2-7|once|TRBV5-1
TGCGCCACCCTAAGCGGGGAGCAGTACTTC
CATLSGEQYF
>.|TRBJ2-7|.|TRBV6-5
TGTGCCAGCTATAAGCGCCAAGGGAAAGAGCAGTACTTC
CASYKRQGKEQYF
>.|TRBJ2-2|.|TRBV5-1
TGCGCCAGCAGCTTGGGTGCCACGAACACCGGGGAGCTGTTTTTT
CASSLGATNTGELFF
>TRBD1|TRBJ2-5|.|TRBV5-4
TGTGCCAGCCGAACAGGGGGCGCGGGGGAGACCCAGTACTTC
CASRTGGAGETQYF
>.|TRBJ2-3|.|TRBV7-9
TGTGCCAGCAGCTTACAGCTGATCACAGATACGCAGTATTTT
CASSLQLITDTQYF
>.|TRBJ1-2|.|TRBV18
TGTGCCAGCTCCCCAGGGGCTGACTATGGCTACACCTTC
CASSPGADYGYTF
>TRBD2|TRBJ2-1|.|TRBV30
TGTGCCTGGATTAAAAGCGGGAGGGCCTTCAATGAGCAGTTCTTC
CAWIKSGRAFNEQFF
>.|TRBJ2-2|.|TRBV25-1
TGTGCCAGCAGTGCGGCCGCAGACTCAAACACCGGGGAGCTGTTTTTT
CASSAAADSNTGELFF
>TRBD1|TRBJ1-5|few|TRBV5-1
TGCGCCAGCAGCAAGGGACAGGGCGATCAGCCCCAGCATTTT
CASSKGQGDQPQHF
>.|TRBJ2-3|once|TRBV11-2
TGTGCCAGCAGCTTGAAGGGAGTCGATACGCAGTATTTT
CASSLKGVDTQYF
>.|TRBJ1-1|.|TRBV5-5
TGTGCCAGCGCCAAAGTAGGGGTGAACACTGAAGCTTTCTTT
CASAKVGVNTEAFF
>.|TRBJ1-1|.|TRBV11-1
TGTGCCTCCGGAGTAGGGTCTGAAGCTTTCTTT
CASGVGSEAFF
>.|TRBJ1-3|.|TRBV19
TGTGCCAGTACCGCTACGAGGACCTACGGAGGCCGAAACACCATATATTTT
CASTATRTYGGRNTIYF
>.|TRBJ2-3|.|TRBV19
TGTGCCAGTAGTATTAGGCTCCGGCAATCAGATACGCAGTATTTT
CASSIRLRQSDTQYF
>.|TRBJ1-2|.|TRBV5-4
TGTGCCAGCAGCCAGGGACATATGAACTATGGCTACACCTTC
CASSQGHMNYGYTF
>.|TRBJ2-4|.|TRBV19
TGTGCCAGTAGTCAGACCGTCGTGGCCAAAAACATTCAGTACTTC
CASSQTVVAKNIQYF
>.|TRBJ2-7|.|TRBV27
TGTGCCAGCAGCCAGGGGAGGTTGTCCTACGAGCAGTACTTC
CASSQGRLSYEQYF
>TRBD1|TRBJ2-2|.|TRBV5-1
TGCGCCAGCAGCTTGAGAGTGACAGGGGTGGACGGGGAGCTGTTTTTT
CASSLRVTGVDGELFF
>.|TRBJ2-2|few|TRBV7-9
TGTGCCAGCAGCTTAAGTCCCCTCACCGGGGAGCTGTTTTTT
CASSLSPLTGELFF
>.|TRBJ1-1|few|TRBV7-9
TGTGCCAGCAGGGACACAGGGTTCGGCACTGAAGCTTTCTTT
CASRDTGFGTEAFF
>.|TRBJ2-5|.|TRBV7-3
TGTGCCAGCAGCCGATCAGCAGAAGAGACCCAGTACTTC
CASSRSAEETQYF
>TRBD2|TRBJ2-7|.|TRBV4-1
TGCGCCAGCAGCCGAATGACTAGCGGGAGTCGATACGAGCAGTACTTC
CASSRMTSGSRYEQYF
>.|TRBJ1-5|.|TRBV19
TGTGCCAGTAGTGTGGGCGTTCGGCTGGGGAATCAGCCCCAGCATTTT
CASSVGVRLGNQPQHF